The sequence of this T cell receptor (beta chain) was determined in a study of blood T cell repertoires in COVID-19. As handled by the study authors: Using reference gene primer amplification, nucleated cell counts were estimated. Assay: immunoSEQ multiplex PCR; the TCRdb copy retains only in-frame clones and omits some. V and J calls and clone size are those listed in that table; D and trimming were worked out from the DNA. Seen here are 110,000 or so clones, 75% to 90% observed once, and the top ten hold approximately 8.1%. The V and J ends lost 1 base and 0 bases respectively, with 7 bases between them. In germline, CDR1 is LGHDT, CDR2 YNNKEL (reference sequence). This CDR3 comprises 15 residues.

Sequenced input: peripheral blood. This receptor was taken from a woman aged 40 to 55 with acute or convalescent COVID-19. V gene TRBV3-1 (or the pseudogene TRBV3-2) combines with J gene TRBJ1-5; no reliable D call. CDR3 sequence reads: CASSQGPYSNQPQHF. The CDR3, as DNA: TGTGCCAGCAGCCAAGGGCCTTATAGCAATCAGCCCCAGCATTTT.